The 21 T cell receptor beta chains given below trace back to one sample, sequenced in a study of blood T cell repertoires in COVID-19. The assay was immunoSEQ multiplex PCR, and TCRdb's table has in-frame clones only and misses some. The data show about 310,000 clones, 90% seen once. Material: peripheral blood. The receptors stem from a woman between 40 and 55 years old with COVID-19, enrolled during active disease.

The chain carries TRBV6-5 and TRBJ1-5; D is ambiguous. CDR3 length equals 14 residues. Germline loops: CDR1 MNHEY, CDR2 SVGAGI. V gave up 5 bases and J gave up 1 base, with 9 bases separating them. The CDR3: CASSPVPSNQPQHF. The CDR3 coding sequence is TGTGCCAGCAGTCCGGTCCCAAGCAATCAGCCCCAGCATTTT.

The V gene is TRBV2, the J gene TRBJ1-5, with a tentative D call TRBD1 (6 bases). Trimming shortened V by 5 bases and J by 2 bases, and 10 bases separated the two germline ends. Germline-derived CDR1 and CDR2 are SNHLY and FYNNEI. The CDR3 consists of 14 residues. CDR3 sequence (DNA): TGTGCCAGCAGTTCATGGGGGCGCAATCAGCCCCAGCATTTT. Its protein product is CASSSWGRNQPQHF.

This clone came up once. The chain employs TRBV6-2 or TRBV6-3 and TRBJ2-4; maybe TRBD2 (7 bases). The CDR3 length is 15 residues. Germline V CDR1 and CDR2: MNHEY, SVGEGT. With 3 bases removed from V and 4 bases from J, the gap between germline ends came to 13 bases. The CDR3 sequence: CASSYGGAGKNIQYF. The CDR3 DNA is TGTGCCAGCAGTTATGGGGGGGCCGGTAAAAACATTCAGTACTTC.

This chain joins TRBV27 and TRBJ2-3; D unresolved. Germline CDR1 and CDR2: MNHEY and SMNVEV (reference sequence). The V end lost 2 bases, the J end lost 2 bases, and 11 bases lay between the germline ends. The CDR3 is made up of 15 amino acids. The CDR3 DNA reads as TGTGCCAGCAGTTTAGCCTACGCGGCCACAGATACGCAGTATTTT. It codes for CASSLAYAATDTQYF.

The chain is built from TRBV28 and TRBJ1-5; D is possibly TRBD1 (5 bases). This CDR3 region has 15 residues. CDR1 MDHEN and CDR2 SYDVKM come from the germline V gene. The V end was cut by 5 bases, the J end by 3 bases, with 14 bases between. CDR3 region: CASSRSGGNNQPQHF. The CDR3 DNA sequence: TGTGCCAGCAGTCGCTCGGGGGGAAACAATCAGCCCCAGCATTTT.

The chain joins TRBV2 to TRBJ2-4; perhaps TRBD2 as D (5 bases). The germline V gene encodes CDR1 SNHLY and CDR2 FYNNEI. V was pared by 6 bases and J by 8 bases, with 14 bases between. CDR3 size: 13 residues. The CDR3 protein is CASSPPWGDIQYF. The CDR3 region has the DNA TGTGCCAGCAGCCCACCCTGGGGAGACATTCAGTACTTC. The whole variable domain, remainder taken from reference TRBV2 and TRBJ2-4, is EPEVTQTPSHQVTQMGQEVILRCVPISNHLYFYWYRQILGQKVEFLVSFYNNEISEKSEIFDDQFSVERPDGSNFTLKIRSTKLEDSAMYFCASSPPWGDIQYFGAGTRLSVL.

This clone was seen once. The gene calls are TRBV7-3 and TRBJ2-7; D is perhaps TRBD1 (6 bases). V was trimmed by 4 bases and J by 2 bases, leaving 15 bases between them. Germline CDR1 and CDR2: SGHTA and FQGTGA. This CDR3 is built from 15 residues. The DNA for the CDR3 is TGTGCCAGCAGCTCCTCAGGGGCATCTACCTACGAGCAGTACTTC. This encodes CASSSSGASTYEQYF.

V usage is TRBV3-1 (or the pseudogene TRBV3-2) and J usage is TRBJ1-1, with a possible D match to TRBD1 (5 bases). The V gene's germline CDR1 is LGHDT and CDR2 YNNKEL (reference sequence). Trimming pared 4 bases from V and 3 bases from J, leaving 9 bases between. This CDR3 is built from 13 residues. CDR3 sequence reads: CASSLQDYTEAFF. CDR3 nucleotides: TGTGCCAGCAGCCTACAGGATTACACTGAAGCTTTCTTT.

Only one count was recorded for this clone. CDR3 protein: CASKRGQTLNTEAFF. Written as DNA, the CDR3 is TGTGCCAGCAAGAGAGGACAGACACTAAACACTGAAGCTTTCTTT. The chain joins TRBV6-6 to TRBJ1-1; TRBD1 might be the D (6 bases). CDR1 and CDR2 (germline): MNHNY, SVGAGI (reference sequence). This CDR3 spans 15 amino acids. V was trimmed by 7 bases and J by 2 bases, leaving 17 bases between them.

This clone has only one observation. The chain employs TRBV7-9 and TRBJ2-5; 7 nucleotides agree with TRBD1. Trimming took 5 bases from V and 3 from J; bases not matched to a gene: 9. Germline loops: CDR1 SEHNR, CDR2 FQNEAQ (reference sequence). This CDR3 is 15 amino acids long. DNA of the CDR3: TGTGCCAGCAGCCCCCCGCTCAGGGGGAAAGAGACCCAGTACTTC. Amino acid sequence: CASSPPLRGKETQYF.

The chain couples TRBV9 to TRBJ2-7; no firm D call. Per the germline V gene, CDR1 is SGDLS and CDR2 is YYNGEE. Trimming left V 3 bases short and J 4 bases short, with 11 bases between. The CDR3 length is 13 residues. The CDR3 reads CASSGARIYEQYF. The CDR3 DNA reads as TGTGCCAGCAGCGGGGCCCGGATTTACGAGCAGTACTTC.

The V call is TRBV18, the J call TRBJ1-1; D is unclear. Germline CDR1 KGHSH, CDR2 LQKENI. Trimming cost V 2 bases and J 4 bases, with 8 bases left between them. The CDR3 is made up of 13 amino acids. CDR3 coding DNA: TGTGCCAGCTCACCAGCAGGACTCACTGAAGCTTTCTTT. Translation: CASSPAGLTEAFF.

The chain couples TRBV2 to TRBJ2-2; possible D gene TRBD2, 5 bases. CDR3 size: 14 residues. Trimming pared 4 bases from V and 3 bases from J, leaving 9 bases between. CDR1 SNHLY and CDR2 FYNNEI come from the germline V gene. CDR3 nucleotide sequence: TGTGCCAGCAGTGTCCGGGGATACACCGGGGAGCTGTTTTTT. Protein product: CASSVRGYTGELFF.

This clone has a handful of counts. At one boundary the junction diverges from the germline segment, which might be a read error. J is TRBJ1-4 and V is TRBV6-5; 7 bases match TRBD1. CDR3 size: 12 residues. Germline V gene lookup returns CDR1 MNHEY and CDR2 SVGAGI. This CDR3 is CASTDTSGTVSF. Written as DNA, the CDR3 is TGTGCCAGCACCGATACGTCCGGGACAGTCTCTTTT.

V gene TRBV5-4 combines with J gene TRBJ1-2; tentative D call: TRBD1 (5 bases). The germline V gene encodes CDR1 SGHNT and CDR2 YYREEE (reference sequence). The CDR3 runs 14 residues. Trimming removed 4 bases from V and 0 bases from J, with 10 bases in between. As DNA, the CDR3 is TGTGCCAGCAGCCATGGGGGGACTAACTATGGCTACACCTTC. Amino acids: CASSHGGTNYGYTF.

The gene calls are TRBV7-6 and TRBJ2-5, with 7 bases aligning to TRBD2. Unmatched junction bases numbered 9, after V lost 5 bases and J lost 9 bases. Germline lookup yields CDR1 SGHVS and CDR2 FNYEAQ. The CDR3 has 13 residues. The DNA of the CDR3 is TGTGCCAGCAGCCGGGGAGGGCTGGCGGCCCAGTACTTC. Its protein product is CASSRGGLAAQYF. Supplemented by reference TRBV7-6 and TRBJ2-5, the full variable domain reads GAGVSQSPRYKVTKRGQDVALRCDPISGHVSLYWYRQALGQGPEFLTYFNYEAQQDKSGLPNDRFSAERPEGSISTLTIQRTEQRDSAMYRCASSRGGLAAQYFGPGTRLLVL.

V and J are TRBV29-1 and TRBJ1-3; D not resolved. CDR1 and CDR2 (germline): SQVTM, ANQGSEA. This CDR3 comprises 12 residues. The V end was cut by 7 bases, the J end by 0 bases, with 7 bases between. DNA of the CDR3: TGCAGCGGTCAGGACTCTGGAAACACCATATATTTT. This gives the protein CSGQDSGNTIYF.

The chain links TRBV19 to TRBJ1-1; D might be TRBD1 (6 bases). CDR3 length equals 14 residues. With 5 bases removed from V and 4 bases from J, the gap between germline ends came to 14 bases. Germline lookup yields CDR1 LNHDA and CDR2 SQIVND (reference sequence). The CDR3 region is CASSQQGQGTEAFF. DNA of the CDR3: TGTGCCAGTAGTCAGCAGGGGCAAGGCACTGAAGCTTTCTTT.

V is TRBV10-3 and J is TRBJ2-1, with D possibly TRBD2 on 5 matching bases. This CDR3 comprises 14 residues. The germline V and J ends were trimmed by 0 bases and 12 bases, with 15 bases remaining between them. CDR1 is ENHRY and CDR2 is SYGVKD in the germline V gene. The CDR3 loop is CAISESPLEVPQFF. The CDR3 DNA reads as TGTGCCATCAGTGAGTCCCCACTAGAAGTCCCGCAGTTCTTC.

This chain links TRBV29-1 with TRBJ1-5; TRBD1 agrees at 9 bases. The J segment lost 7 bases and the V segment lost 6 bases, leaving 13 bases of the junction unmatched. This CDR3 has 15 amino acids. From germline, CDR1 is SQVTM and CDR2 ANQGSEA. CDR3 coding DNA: TGCAGCGTCGCGACCGGGACAGGGCAGGGGCAGCCCCAGCATTTT. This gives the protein CSVATGTGQGQPQHF. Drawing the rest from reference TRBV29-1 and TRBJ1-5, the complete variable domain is SAVISQKPSRDICQRGTSLTIQCQVDSQVTMMFWYRQQPGQSLTLIATANQGSEATYESGFVIDKFPISRPNLTFSTLTVSNMSPEDSSIYLCSVATGTGQGQPQHFGDGTRLSIL.

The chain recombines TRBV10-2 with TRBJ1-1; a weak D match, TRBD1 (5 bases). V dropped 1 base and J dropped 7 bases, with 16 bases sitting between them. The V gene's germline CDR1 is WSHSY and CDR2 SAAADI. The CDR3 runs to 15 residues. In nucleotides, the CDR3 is TGCGCCAGCAGTGAGTTTGGGCAGGGAAGGGGTGAAGCTTTCTTT. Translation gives CASSEFGQGRGEAFF.